Shown below are 27 T cell receptor beta chains from a single sample sequenced in a study of CD8 T cells in ankylosing spondylitis. Via MiXCR, TCRdb re-called the 5' RACE reads, giving one row per CDR3 protein. The data contain hundreds of thousands of distinct CDR3 sequences, roughly 32% of them seen just once; the ten biggest clones take up about 4.2%. Specimen: blood, either unsorted or a sorted T cell fraction (not recorded which). These receptors came from a male donor with ankylosing spondylitis or in good health (not recorded which).

This clonotype was seen only a few times. The chain uses TRBV7-6 and TRBJ2-3; TRBD1 aligns across 10 bases. The junction had 2 bases not matched to a gene; V was cut back by 1 base and J by 4 bases. The length of the CDR3 is 15 residues. The germline V gene has CDR1 SGHVS and CDR2 FNYEAQ. The CDR3 loop reads CASSLGTGGSDTQYF. CDR3 sequence (DNA): TGTGCCAGCAGCTTAGGGACAGGGGGTTCAGATACGCAGTATTTT.

The rearrangement links TRBV10-3 to TRBJ2-2; D is undetermined. The V end lost 7 bases, the J end lost 4 bases, and 10 bases lay between the germline ends. The CDR3 runs 13 residues. Germline-derived CDR1 and CDR2 are ENHRY and SYGVKD. The CDR3 here is CAIKRDLTGELFF. DNA of the CDR3: TGTGCCATCAAGCGCGACCTCACCGGGGAGCTGTTTTTT.

This clonotype was counted at least ten times. The J gene is TRBJ1-6, the V gene TRBV28, with TRBD1 matching over 8 bases. The junction had 13 bases not matched to a gene; V was cut back by 6 bases and J by 9 bases. Germline assignment: CDR1 MDHEN and CDR2 SYDVKM. The CDR3 totals 16 residues. CDR3 amino acids: CASSPGDRGYGSPLHF. The CDR3 DNA follows: TGTGCCAGCAGCCCGGGAGACAGGGGCTACGGTTCACCCCTCCACTTT. The whole variable domain, remainder taken from reference TRBV28 and TRBJ1-6, is DVKVTQSSRYLVKRTGEKVFLECVQDMDHENMFWYRQDPGLGLRLIYFSYDVKMKEKGDIPEGYSVSREKKERFSLILESASTNQTSMYLCASSPGDRGYGSPLHFGNGTRLTVT.

The chain joins TRBV15 to TRBJ2-3, with D possibly being TRBD2 (6 bases). In germline, CDR1 is LNHNV, CDR2 YYDKDF (reference sequence). This CDR3 comprises 17 residues. Trimming took 5 bases from V and 11 from J, leaving 29 bases between them. CDR3 coding DNA: TGTGCCACCAGCCGCGGGGCGGCCGAGAGAAAGCACAATCAGCAGTATTTT. Translated: CATSRGAAERKHNQQYF. The entire variable domain, with the rest obtained from reference TRBV15 and TRBJ2-3, is as follows: DAMVIQNPRYQVTQFGKPVTLSCSQTLNHNVMYWYQQKSSQAPKLLFHYYDKDFNNEADTPDNFQSRRPNTSFCFLDIRSPGLGDTAMYLCATSRGAAERKHNQQYFGPGTRLTVL.

This clonotype was found many times. The V call is TRBV29-1, the J call TRBJ2-2; TRBD2 is a possible D gene (6 bases). Per germline, CDR1 SQVTM and CDR2 ANQGSEA. Trimming removed 3 bases from V and 0 bases from J, with 8 bases in between. CDR3 length: 14 amino acids. CDR3 nucleotides: TGCAGCGTTGATGGGGGGACGAACACCGGGGAGCTGTTTTTT. It encodes CSVDGGTNTGELFF.

The V call is TRBV11-2, the J call TRBJ2-3; 8 bases are shared with TRBD1. With 5 bases clipped from V and 6 bases from J, the junction kept 13 bases outside the gene matches. The CDR3 length is 16 residues. CDR1 is SGHAT, CDR2 FQNNGV, per germline. The chain's CDR3 is CASSPRTGLIQDTQYF. CDR3 bases: TGTGCCAGCAGCCCGCGGACAGGGTTAATACAGGATACGCAGTATTTT.

The V gene is TRBV10-3, the J gene TRBJ1-5; 7 nucleotides agree with TRBD1. V was pared by 5 bases and J by 3 bases, with 4 bases of the junction left unmatched. In germline, CDR1 is ENHRY, CDR2 SYGVKD. The CDR3 consists of 14 residues. The CDR3 DNA follows: TGTGCCATCAGTCTCGACAGGGTCAATCAGCCCCAGCATTTT. This sequence encodes CAISLDRVNQPQHF.

This sequence joins TRBV12-3 or TRBV12-4 and TRBJ1-5; no firm D call. The CDR3 length is 13 residues. V gave up 5 bases and J gave up 0 bases, with 5 bases separating them. In DNA form, the CDR3 reads TGTGCCAGCAGTCTCCTTAGCAATCAGCCCCAGCATTTT. It is translated as CASSLLSNQPQHF.

The CDR3: CASRKLGVSRNEQYF. CDR3 DNA sequence: TGTGCCAGCAGGAAACTGGGGGTTTCTAGGAACGAGCAGTACTTC. This chain links TRBV11-2 with TRBJ2-7, with D possibly being TRBD1 or TRBD2 (5 bases each). CDR3 size: 15 residues. The V end was cut by 6 bases, the J end by 5 bases, with 20 bases between. Germline V lookup: CDR1 SGHAT, CDR2 FQNNGV.

This clonotype was recorded a few times. The chain links TRBV29-1 to TRBJ2-7; 8 nucleotides line up with TRBD1. The CDR3 spans 12 residues. CDR1 is SQVTM and CDR2 is ANQGSEA in the germline V gene. V gave up 4 bases and J gave up 6 bases; unmatched junction bases: 5. CDR3 in DNA: TGCAGCGTTGGCGGACAGGGCTCCGAGCAGTACTTC. Translation: CSVGGQGSEQYF.

V gene TRBV3-1 combines with J gene TRBJ2-3; 8 bases line up with TRBD2. This CDR3 comprises 15 residues. V gave up 4 bases and J gave up 5 bases; unmatched junction bases: 8. From germline, CDR1 is LGHDT and CDR2 YNNKEL (reference sequence). The CDR3 reads CASSRSGGRGDTQYF. CDR3 bases: TGTGCCAGCAGCCGAAGCGGGGGCCGCGGAGATACGCAGTATTTT.

The sample holds a few counts of this clonotype. The CDR3 DNA reads TGTGCCAGCAGCTTAAATGAGTTGACTGAAGCTTTCTTT. Amino acid sequence: CASSLNELTEAFF. The chain links TRBV7-3 to TRBJ1-1; D remains unclear. The CDR3 sequence is 13 residues long. Trimming left V 1 base short and J 5 bases short, with 8 bases between. Germline-derived CDR1 and CDR2 are SGHTA and FQGTGA.

This clonotype has just a few counts. The V call is TRBV7-2, the J call TRBJ1-1, with D perhaps TRBD1 (5 bases). The V end was cut by 2 bases, the J end by 3 bases, with 13 bases between. The V gene's germline CDR1 is SGHTA and CDR2 FQGNSA. The CDR3 runs to 15 residues. CDR3 residues: CASSLRGVRHTEAFF. The CDR3 bases are TGTGCCAGCAGCTTACGGGGGGTTCGTCACACTGAAGCTTTCTTT.

This clonotype was picked up a small number of times. The chain uses TRBV9 and TRBJ2-5; 8 bases are shared with TRBD2. This CDR3 has 15 amino acids. The germline CDR1 and CDR2 sequences are SGDLS and YYNGEE. The trim removed 3 bases at V and 2 bases at J, leaving 6 bases unmatched. This CDR3 is CASSDRGGNQETQYF. CDR3 DNA sequence: TGTGCCAGCAGCGACCGGGGGGGCAATCAAGAGACCCAGTACTTC.

In nucleotides, the CDR3 is TGCAGCGTTGAAGATTCTGGGCCCGAGCAGTTCTTC. Translating gives CSVEDSGPEQFF. This sequence joins TRBV29-1 and TRBJ2-1; D is uncertain. Germline lookup yields CDR1 SQVTM and CDR2 ANQGSEA. The CDR3 sequence is 12 residues long. The V and J ends lost 0 bases and 10 bases respectively, with 10 bases between them.

The gene calls are TRBV19 and TRBJ2-2; D is unclear. V lost 5 bases, J lost 3 bases, and 7 bases lay in between. CDR1 is LNHDA, CDR2 SQIVND, per germline (reference sequence). This CDR3 contains 13 residues. The CDR3: CASSQAHTGELFF. The CDR3 DNA reads as TGTGCCAGTAGTCAAGCACACACCGGGGAGCTGTTTTTT.

This clonotype occurred a few times. V and J are TRBV28 and TRBJ2-1; D is perhaps TRBD2 (7 bases). The CDR3 has 16 amino acids. Between the trimmed V and J ends, which lost 3 bases and 3 bases, there was a span of 15 bases. Germline V lookup: CDR1 MDHEN, CDR2 SYDVKM. CDR3 DNA sequence: TGTGCCAGCAGTTTTGGCGGGGGCCTGGGCTACAATGAGCAGTTCTTC. Residues: CASSFGGGLGYNEQFF.

At least ten counts were recorded for this clonotype. The V call is TRBV29-1, the J call TRBJ2-3, with unresolved D. Germline CDR1 and CDR2: SQVTM and ANQGSEA. Trimming removed 1 base from V and 12 bases from J, with 8 bases in between. CDR3 length equals 10 residues. CDR3 bases: TGCAGCGTTGAAGGGGAAAATCAGTATTTT. This translates into CSVEGENQYF.

The chain joins TRBV5-5 to TRBJ1-1; the D gene is possibly TRBD1 (6 bases). The germline gives CDR1 SGHKS, CDR2 YYEKEE (reference sequence). Trimming took 4 bases from V and 6 from J, leaving 13 bases between them. The CDR3 extends over 13 amino acids. For the CDR3, the DNA is TGTGCCAGCAGCCAGATCGGGGGGCCTGAAGCTTTCTTT. Protein: CASSQIGGPEAFF.

V gene TRBV6-5 combines with J gene TRBJ2-1; D call uncertain. From germline, CDR1 is MNHEY and CDR2 SVGAGI. This CDR3 region has 16 residues. V lost 0 bases and J 6 bases, leaving 15 bases between the germline ends. CDR3 nucleotides: TGTGCCAGCAGTTACTCGTGGCGCTTAGGTTTCAATGAGCAGTTCTTC. Translation gives CASSYSWRLGFNEQFF.

This clonotype came up a few times. The rearrangement uses TRBV11-1 and TRBJ2-5, with 9 nucleotides matching TRBD1. Germline lookup yields CDR1 SGHAT and CDR2 FQDESV (reference sequence). V lost 5 bases to trimming and J lost 4 bases; unmatched junction nucleotides: 14. The CDR3 is made up of 17 amino acids. DNA for the CDR3: TGTGCCAGCAGCGGAGAGGTGATGGGACAGGGTGGAGAGACCCAGTACTTC. Translated: CASSGEVMGQGGETQYF. Full variable domain (outside the CDR3, taken from reference TRBV11-1 and TRBJ2-5): EAEVAQSPRYKITEKSQAVAFWCDPISGHATLYWYRQILGQGPELLVQFQDESVVDDSQLPKDRFSAERLKGVDSTLKIQPAELGDSAMYLCASSGEVMGQGGETQYFGPGTRLLVL.

The gene calls are TRBV20-1 and TRBJ2-7; 10 bases map to TRBD2. The V segment lost 0 bases and the J segment 6 bases; nucleotides outside the gene matches: 5. The germline gives CDR1 DFQATT, CDR2 SNEGSKA (reference sequence). The CDR3 covers 14 residues. The CDR3 DNA reads as TGCAGTGCTAGAGAGGGAGCGGGGGGGCTCGAGCAGTACTTC. Its protein product is CSAREGAGGLEQYF.

This clonotype has more than one count but fewer than ten. The gene calls are TRBV29-1 and TRBJ1-1, with 7 bases that match TRBD1. The CDR3 length is 13 residues. From germline, CDR1 is SQVTM and CDR2 ANQGSEA. V was clipped by 3 bases and J by 5 bases; unmatched bases: 6. CDR3 nucleotide sequence: TGCAGCGTTGACACAGGGGTGGGGACTGAAGCTTTCTTT. Amino acid sequence: CSVDTGVGTEAFF. The variable domain in full, completed from reference TRBV29-1 and TRBJ1-1, reads SAVISQKPSRDICQRGTSLTIQCQVDSQVTMMFWYRQQPGQSLTLIATANQGSEATYESGFVIDKFPISRPNLTFSTLTVSNMSPEDSSIYLCSVDTGVGTEAFFGQGTRLTVV.

This clonotype was recorded a few times. V gene TRBV10-2 combines with J gene TRBJ2-7; a possible D gene is TRBD2 (6 bases). V lost 10 bases to trimming and J lost 0 bases, with 25 bases between them. The germline gives CDR1 WSHSY, CDR2 SAAADI. The CDR3 length is 17 residues. In nucleotides, the CDR3 is TGCGCCACCAAGCGCTTGGGGAGGAAAGAAAGCTCCTACGAGCAGTACTTC. This encodes CATKRLGRKESSYEQYF.

This clonotype was observed a few times. The genes are TRBV5-1 and TRBJ2-5; D is ambiguous. This CDR3 is built from 15 residues. V was pared by 0 bases and J by 2 bases, with 11 bases between. Looked up from germline, CDR1 is SGHRS and CDR2 is YFSETQ. CDR3 region: CASSLAHGPQETQYF. In DNA form, the CDR3 reads TGCGCCAGCAGCTTGGCCCACGGACCTCAAGAGACCCAGTACTTC.

In its sample, this clonotype was seen a few times. The V gene is TRBV6-1, the J gene TRBJ2-3; 7 bases map to TRBD2. Germline V gene sequence: CDR1 MNHNS, CDR2 SASEGT. J was trimmed by 3 bases and V by 6 bases; bases with no gene match: 9. The length of the CDR3 is 15 residues. The CDR3 region is CASRPSLAVTDTQYF. CDR3 nucleotide sequence: TGTGCCAGCAGACCAAGCCTAGCGGTAACAGATACGCAGTATTTT.

This clonotype showed up many times. V gene TRBV2 combines with J gene TRBJ2-7, with no clear D. The CDR3 extends over 12 amino acids. Trimming cost V 3 bases and J 6 bases, with 9 bases left between them. Germline assignment: CDR1 SNHLY and CDR2 FYNNEI. CDR3: CASSEGMGEQYF. In DNA, the CDR3 is TGTGCCAGCAGTGAGGGGATGGGCGAGCAGTACTTC.